One sample yielded the 31 T cell receptor beta chains listed below, sequenced in a study of shared clonotypes between healthy human individuals. Using immunoSEQ multiplex PCR, the repertoire was profiled, and TCRdb retains in-frame clones only, with some absent. The sample shows 2 million to 2.5 million clones, approximately 93% of them seen only once. Sequencing was done on a sample of naive CD4+ T cells from PBMCs. Described subset: CD45RA+ positively selected. These receptors all stem from a man between 18 and 29 years old in good health. Some clones in this sample may be carry-over from other donors' samples.

CDR3 sequence reads: CAWDQGRTVNTEAFF. The CDR3 DNA is TGTGCCTGGGATCAGGGGCGGACGGTGAACACTGAAGCTTTCTTT. This rearrangement joins TRBV30 to TRBJ1-1; possible D gene TRBD1, 6 bases. This CDR3 comprises 15 residues. The germline V and J ends were trimmed by 5 bases and 0 bases, with 16 bases remaining between them. Per the germline V gene, CDR1 is GTSNPN and CDR2 is SVGIG (reference sequence).

The chain links TRBV7-3 to TRBJ1-1, with D hard to call. Germline values: CDR1 SGHTA, CDR2 FQGTGA. The ends were cut back, 3 bases at V and 1 base at J, with 12 bases in the middle. The CDR3 covers 15 residues. The CDR3 nucleotides are TGTGCCAGCAGCTTCCCCCCAGGATCGAACACTGAAGCTTTCTTT. This encodes CASSFPPGSNTEAFF. The full variable domain, completed using reference TRBV7-3 and TRBJ1-1, is GAGVSQTPSNKVTEKGKYVELRCDPISGHTALYWYRQSLGQGPEFLIYFQGTGAADDSGLPNDRFFAVRPEGSVSTLKIQRTERGDSAVYLCASSFPPGSNTEAFFGQGTRLTVV.

The V and J genes are TRBV12-1 and TRBJ2-3; the table gives TRBD2 as D, unverified against the DNA. TRBV12-1 corresponds to a pseudogene. The CDR3 is 19 amino acids. The CDR3 sequence is CASSVLTALAGNSTDTQYF. CDR3 in DNA: TGTGCCAGCAGCGTCTTAACCGCCCTAGCGGGGAATAGCACAGATACGCAGTATTTT.

The V gene is TRBV6-1, the J gene TRBJ2-7, with 10 bases fitting TRBD1. Losses at the gene ends were 1 base for V and 4 bases for J; bases not matched to a gene: 4. The CDR3 runs 15 residues. Per germline, CDR1 MNHNS and CDR2 SASEGT. Written as DNA, the CDR3 is TGTGCCAGCAGTGAAGTACCGGGACAGGGGTACGAGCAGTACTTC. It is translated as CASSEVPGQGYEQYF.

CDR3 loop: CASSLDPRGGQETQYF. For the CDR3, the DNA is TGCGCCAGCAGCTTGGACCCCAGGGGGGGACAAGAGACCCAGTACTTC. The chain links TRBV5-1 to TRBJ2-5; D may be TRBD1 or TRBD2 (7 bases each). There are 16 residues in the CDR3. Trimming took off 0 bases at V and 2 bases at J, with 14 bases between the two ends. Germline CDR1 SGHRS, CDR2 YFSETQ.

The chain employs TRBV11-2 and TRBJ1-4, with D perhaps TRBD1 (5 bases). Looked up from germline, CDR1 is SGHAT and CDR2 is FQNNGV. V was trimmed by 0 bases and J by 0 bases, leaving 8 bases between them. The length of the CDR3 is 16 residues. The CDR3 sequence is CASSLDTGATNEKLFF. In DNA, the CDR3 is TGTGCCAGCAGCTTAGATACAGGTGCAACTAATGAAAAACTGTTTTTT.

This clone was found once. This chain joins TRBV19 and TRBJ2-4; D could derive from TRBD1 or TRBD2 (5 bases each). CDR1 and CDR2 (germline): LNHDA, SQIVND (reference sequence). V lost 2 bases and J lost 8, with 13 bases in between. This CDR3 is built from 14 residues. CDR3 sequence (DNA): TGTGCCAGTAGTATATGGGGCGCGAGGGACATTCAGTACTTC. It is translated as CASSIWGARDIQYF.

The chain combines TRBV10-3 with TRBJ2-3, with D unresolved. The CDR3 totals 14 residues. Trimming shortened V by 6 bases and J by 0 bases, and 10 bases separated the two germline ends. Germline V gene lookup returns CDR1 ENHRY and CDR2 SYGVKD. CDR3 coding DNA: TGTGCCATCAGAAGTGGGTCTAGCACAGATACGCAGTATTTT. Amino acid sequence: CAIRSGSSTDTQYF.

The chain joins TRBV18 to TRBJ2-7, with 14 bases that match TRBD2. In germline, CDR1 is KGHSH, CDR2 LQKENI. This CDR3 region has 17 residues. Germline trimming cut 3 bases from V and 5 bases from J; bases unmatched to any gene: 9. The CDR3 reads CASSPFGTSGSNNEQYF. In DNA, the CDR3 is TGTGCCAGCTCACCGTTCGGGACTAGCGGGAGCAACAACGAGCAGTACTTC.

The chain links TRBV5-1 to TRBJ2-7, with TRBD2 matching over 7 bases. V was clipped by 3 bases and J by 3 bases; unmatched bases: 12. The CDR3 contains 16 residues. CDR1 and CDR2 (germline): SGHRS, YFSETQ. The chain's CDR3 is CASSSLAGAQYYEQYF. The CDR3, as DNA: TGCGCCAGCAGCTCATTAGCGGGCGCACAATACTACGAGCAGTACTTC.

This chain uses TRBV7-9 with TRBJ1-1; D is uncertain. Trimming took off 8 bases at V and 0 bases at J, with 13 bases between the two ends. There are 14 residues in the CDR3. Germline V gene lookup returns CDR1 SEHNR and CDR2 FQNEAQ (reference sequence). In DNA form, the CDR3 reads TGTGCCAGCGCGATGACGCCCTTGAACACTGAAGCTTTCTTT. Its translation is CASAMTPLNTEAFF.

This chain joins TRBV5-1 and TRBJ1-1; maybe TRBD1 (6 bases). V lost 3 bases to trimming and J lost 2 bases, with 14 bases between them. The CDR3 loop spans 15 amino acids. CDR1 is SGHRS and CDR2 is YFSETQ in the germline V gene. CDR3 sequence reads: CASSWKRGANTEAFF. CDR3 nucleotides: TGCGCCAGCAGCTGGAAGAGGGGGGCCAACACTGAAGCTTTCTTT.

The CDR3: CASSEFTGGSGYTF. Here the CDR3 DNA reads TGTGCCAGCAGCGAATTCACAGGGGGTAGTGGCTACACCTTC. The V gene is TRBV9, the J gene TRBJ1-2; 8 nucleotides align to TRBD1. Losses at the gene ends were 3 bases for V and 7 bases for J; bases not matched to a gene: 8. CDR1 and CDR2 (germline): SGDLS, YYNGEE. This CDR3 is built from 14 residues.

This chain links TRBV27 with TRBJ2-3; TRBD2 agrees at 10 bases. The ends lost 7 bases at V and 2 bases at J; junction bases unmatched: 9. The CDR3 has 16 residues. Germline CDR1 and CDR2: MNHEY and SMNVEV (reference sequence). CDR3 sequence: CASTRRGTSATDTQYF. CDR3 sequence (DNA): TGTGCCAGCACAAGGAGGGGGACTAGCGCCACAGATACGCAGTATTTT.

The genes are TRBV19 and TRBJ1-2; no clear D. Germline-derived CDR1 and CDR2 are LNHDA and SQIVND (reference sequence). The CDR3 loop spans 13 amino acids. V lost 6 bases to trimming and J lost 2 bases, with 10 bases between them. In nucleotides, the CDR3 is TGTGCCAGTAGGGGTGACACAAACTATGGCTACACCTTC. Amino acids: CASRGDTNYGYTF. Full variable domain (outside the CDR3, taken from reference TRBV19 and TRBJ1-2): DGGITQSPKYLFRKEGQNVTLSCEQNLNHDAMYWYRQDPGQGLRLIYYSQIVNDFQKGDIAEGYSVSREKKESFPLTVTSAQKNPTAFYLCASRGDTNYGYTFGSGTRLTVV.

As to this clone: Other DNA sequences in the same sample also yield this CDR3. The chain joins TRBV6-1 to TRBJ2-7; D call uncertain. With 4 bases removed from V and 3 bases from J, the gap between germline ends came to 4 bases. CDR3 length: 11 amino acids. CDR1 and CDR2 from the germline V gene are MNHNS and SASEGT. The CDR3 loop reads CASSGGYEQYF. The CDR3, as DNA: TGTGCCAGCAGTGGTGGCTACGAGCAGTACTTC.

This rearrangement joins TRBV7-9 to TRBJ1-2, with D maybe TRBD1 (5 bases). V dropped 3 bases and J dropped 4 bases, with 6 bases sitting between them. This CDR3 region has 12 residues. CDR1 and CDR2 from the germline V gene are SEHNR and FQNEAQ (reference sequence). The CDR3 DNA reads TGTGCCAGCAGCTTCGACAGCTATGGCTACACCTTC. Translated, it gives CASSFDSYGYTF.

The chain joins TRBV7-2 to TRBJ2-7; maybe TRBD1 (6 bases). Deletions cut 7 bases from V and 6 bases from J, with 19 bases between. This CDR3 contains 14 residues. The germline gives CDR1 SGHTA, CDR2 FQGNSA. CDR3 coding DNA: TGTGCCAGCAACCGGTTGGCAGGGGCCGTCGAGCAGTACTTC. Its protein is CASNRLAGAVEQYF.

The chain couples TRBV5-1 to TRBJ2-7; 10 positions agree with TRBD1. The germline V gene encodes CDR1 SGHRS and CDR2 YFSETQ. V dropped 4 bases and J dropped 0; count of bases not matched to a gene: 4. The CDR3 is 15 residues long. CDR3 DNA: TGCGCCAGCAGCGGGGGACAGGGGCTCTCCTACGAGCAGTACTTC. Translation: CASSGGQGLSYEQYF.

J is TRBJ2-1 and V is TRBV6-1, with 8 bases identical to TRBD1. Unmatched junction bases numbered 8, after V lost 4 bases and J lost 3 bases. CDR1 is MNHNS and CDR2 is SASEGT in the germline V gene. The CDR3 contains 16 residues. The CDR3 sequence is CASSGRDRYYYNEQFF. Here the CDR3 DNA reads TGTGCCAGCAGTGGTAGGGACAGGTATTACTACAATGAGCAGTTCTTC.

This clone was seen just once. Other DNA sequences from this sample encode an identical CDR3 as well. The rearrangement links TRBV28 to TRBJ2-1; D is ambiguous. Germline V gene sequence: CDR1 MDHEN, CDR2 SYDVKM. The germline V and J ends were trimmed by 1 base and 7 bases, with 8 bases remaining between them. The CDR3 runs 13 residues. Here the CDR3 DNA reads TGTGCCAGCAGTTTATTATCTGCAAATGAGCAGTTCTTC. Its protein is CASSLLSANEQFF.

As for this clone: An end of the junction differs from the germline gene, which may be a read error. The chain couples TRBV7-2 to TRBJ2-1; no definite D call. CDR1 is SGHTA, CDR2 FQGNSA, per germline. The CDR3 length is 13 residues. The CDR3 sequence: CASRLATYNEQFF. CDR3 bases: TGTGCCAGCAGATTAGCTACCTACAATGAGCAGTTCTTC.

The chain recombines TRBV5-4 with TRBJ2-5; 7 bases are shared with TRBD1. CDR1 and CDR2 (germline): SGHNT, YYREEE (reference sequence). J lost 6 bases, V lost 1 base, and 9 bases had no gene match. This CDR3 has 15 amino acids. The CDR3 protein is CASSLRVEGAKTQYF. The CDR3 DNA reads TGTGCCAGCAGCTTGCGGGTTGAGGGGGCAAAGACCCAGTACTTC. The full variable domain, completed using reference TRBV5-4 and TRBJ2-5, is ETGVTQSPTHLIKTRGQQVTLRCSSQSGHNTVSWYQQALGQGPQFIFQYYREEENGRGNFPPRFSGLQFPNYSSELNVNALELDDSALYLCASSLRVEGAKTQYFGPGTRLLVL.

The chain joins TRBV5-1 to TRBJ2-1, with TRBD2 identical over 8 bases. J lost 3 bases, V lost 2 bases, and 4 bases had no gene match. The CDR3 totals 15 residues. Germline V gene data show CDR1 as SGHRS and CDR2 as YFSETQ. As DNA, the CDR3 is TGCGCCAGCAGCTTTAGCGGGGTAGACTACAATGAGCAGTTCTTC. Translated: CASSFSGVDYNEQFF. Full variable domain (rest looked up from reference TRBV5-1 and TRBJ2-1): KAGVTQTPRYLIKTRGQQVTLSCSPISGHRSVSWYQQTPGQGLQFLFEYFSETQRNKGNFPGRFSGRQFSNSRSEMNVSTLELGDSALYLCASSFSGVDYNEQFFGPGTRLTVL.

Comments on this clone: The sample contains more than one DNA sequence encoding this CDR3. This sequence joins TRBV9 and TRBJ2-7, with TRBD1 as a possible D gene (6 bases). CDR1 and CDR2 (germline): SGDLS, YYNGEE. The CDR3 loop spans 13 amino acids. Trimming pared 0 bases from V and 5 bases from J, leaving 9 bases between. The CDR3 DNA sequence: TGTGCCAGCAGCGTAGGTCCAGGGGACGAGCAGTACTTC. Encoded protein: CASSVGPGDEQYF.

This clone has a single count. V is TRBV11-2 and J is TRBJ2-3; tentative D call: TRBD2 (5 bases). CDR1 is SGHAT and CDR2 is FQNNGV in the germline V gene. The CDR3 runs 14 residues. V was clipped by 6 bases and J by 0 bases, with 10 bases between them. CDR3 DNA sequence: TGTGCCAGCAGTGATGGACTTAGCACAGATACGCAGTATTTT. Protein: CASSDGLSTDTQYF.

On this clone: The same CDR3 arises from other DNA sequences in this sample as well. J is TRBJ2-2 and V is TRBV30, with D hard to call. The germline gives CDR1 GTSNPN, CDR2 SVGIG (reference sequence). The CDR3 is 11 amino acids. Trimming removed 1 base at V and 4 bases at J, with 1 base between. CDR3 DNA: TGTGCCTGGAGTGGCACCGGGGAGCTGTTTTTT. Protein: CAWSGTGELFF.

The rearrangement links TRBV28 to TRBJ2-1; 8 bases are a match to TRBD1. Per the germline V gene, CDR1 is MDHEN and CDR2 is SYDVKM. The CDR3 is 15 amino acids. J lost 8 bases, V lost 6 bases, and 12 bases had no gene match. CDR3 sequence reads: CASSTNRDRYDEQFF. The DNA of the CDR3 is TGTGCCAGCAGCACTAACCGGGACAGGTATGATGAGCAGTTCTTC.

The chain is built from TRBV7-9 and TRBJ2-1; the match to TRBD1 covers 9 bases. CDR3 length: 15 amino acids. Looked up from germline, CDR1 is SEHNR and CDR2 is FQNEAQ (reference sequence). J lost 4 bases, V lost 10 bases, and 11 bases had no gene match. CDR3 in DNA: TGTGCCACTTCGACCGGGACAGGGAGTTACAATGAGCAGTTCTTC. Translating gives CATSTGTGSYNEQFF.

The V and J genes are TRBV29-1 and TRBJ2-1, with 9 bases fitting TRBD2. The CDR3 loop spans 13 amino acids. CDR1 and CDR2 from the germline V gene are SQVTM and ANQGSEA. V lost 7 bases to trimming and J lost 8 bases; unmatched junction nucleotides: 9. CDR3 nucleotides: TGCAGCGCTATAATAGCGGGAGACCATGAGCAGTTCTTC. This sequence encodes CSAIIAGDHEQFF.

With respect to this clone: The same CDR3 arises from other DNA sequences in this sample as well. V usage is TRBV7-2 and J usage is TRBJ2-5; D possibly corresponds to TRBD1 (6 bases). With 3 bases removed from V and 5 bases from J, the gap between germline ends came to 7 bases. From germline, CDR1 is SGHTA and CDR2 FQGNSA. The CDR3 totals 12 residues. DNA of the CDR3: TGTGCCAGCAGCTTTAGGGGGGAGACCCAGTACTTC. Amino acids: CASSFRGETQYF. Variable domain in full (rest from reference TRBV7-2 and TRBJ2-5): GAGVSQSPSNKVTEKGKDVELRCDPISGHTALYWYRQSLGQGLEFLIYFQGNSAPDKSGLPSDRFSAERTGGSVSTLTIQRTQQEDSAVYLCASSFRGETQYFGPGTRLLVL.